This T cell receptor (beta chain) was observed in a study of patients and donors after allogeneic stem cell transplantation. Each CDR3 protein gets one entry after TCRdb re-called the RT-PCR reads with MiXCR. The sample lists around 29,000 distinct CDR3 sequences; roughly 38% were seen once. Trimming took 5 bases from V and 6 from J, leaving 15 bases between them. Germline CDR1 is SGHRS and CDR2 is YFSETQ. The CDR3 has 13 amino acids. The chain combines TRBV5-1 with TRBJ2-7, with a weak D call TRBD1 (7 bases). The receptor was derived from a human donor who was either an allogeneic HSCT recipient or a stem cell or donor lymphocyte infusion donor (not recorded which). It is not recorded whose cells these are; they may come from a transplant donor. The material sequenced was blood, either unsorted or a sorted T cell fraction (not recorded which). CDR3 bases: TGCGCCAGCAGGGAGGGGGCAGTAACCGAGCAGTACTTC. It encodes CASREGAVTEQYF.